This is a list of T cell receptor beta chains from one sample in a study of CD8 T cells in ankylosing spondylitis. From the 5' RACE reads, TCRdb called clonotypes with MiXCR, one entry per CDR3 protein. In the table there are 750,000 to 850,000 distinct CDR3 sequences, about an eighth of which are singletons. The sequencing sample was made of blood, either unsorted or a sorted T cell fraction (not recorded which). The receptors here all came from a male donor with ankylosing spondylitis. Both conserved end residues are part of each CDR3. A D gene is named only where the DNA matches it firmly. Expanded clones get a size class; other rows say once, few or many, or leave the size out.

D gene: .
clone size: .
V gene: TRBV20-1
CDR3 length: 13
J gene: TRBJ1-4
CDR3 protein: CSATQQGIEKLFF
CDR3 DNA: TGCAGTGCGACCCAACAGGGAATTGAAAAACTGTTTTTT

D gene: .
clone size: few
V gene: TRBV4-3
CDR3 length: 14
J gene: TRBJ1-1
CDR3 protein: CASSQVHWNTEAFF
CDR3 DNA: TGCGCCAGCAGCCAGGTTCATTGGAACACTGAAGCTTTCTTT

D gene: TRBD1
clone size: .
V gene: TRBV4-2
CDR3 length: 16
J gene: TRBJ2-7
CDR3 protein: CASSQDRTGYSYEQYF
CDR3 DNA: TGTGCCAGCAGCCAAGATAGGACAGGCTACTCCTACGAGCAGTACTTC

D gene: .
clone size: .
V gene: TRBV27
CDR3 length: 14
J gene: TRBJ2-7
CDR3 protein: CASSPAQIYGEQYF
CDR3 DNA: TGTGCCAGCAGCCCCGCCCAGATCTACGGCGAGCAGTACTTC

D gene: TRBD1
clone size: few
V gene: TRBV5-6
CDR3 length: 17
J gene: TRBJ1-5
CDR3 protein: CASSAPKEGQGYQPQHF
CDR3 DNA: TGTGCCAGCAGCGCTCCCAAGGAGGGACAGGGTTATCAGCCCCAGCATTTT

D gene: .
clone size: many
V gene: TRBV7-2
CDR3 length: 14
J gene: TRBJ2-7
CDR3 protein: CASSPRQASYEQYF
CDR3 DNA: TGTGCCAGCAGCCCTAGACAGGCCTCCTACGAGCAGTACTTC

D gene: .
clone size: few
V gene: TRBV29-1
CDR3 length: 11
J gene: TRBJ1-1
CDR3 protein: CSGSVDTEAFF
CDR3 DNA: TGCAGCGGGTCAGTCGACACTGAAGCTTTCTTT

D gene: .
clone size: few
V gene: TRBV28
CDR3 length: 12
J gene: TRBJ1-1
CDR3 protein: CASSRDRKAAFF
CDR3 DNA: TGTGCCAGCAGCCGAGACAGGAAAGCAGCTTTCTTT

D gene: .
clone size: few
V gene: TRBV7-2
CDR3 length: 17
J gene: TRBJ1-5
CDR3 protein: CASSLNRIGSSNQPQHF
CDR3 DNA: TGTGCCAGCAGCTTAAATAGAATAGGGTCAAGCAATCAGCCCCAGCATTTT

D gene: .
clone size: once
V gene: TRBV7-6
CDR3 length: 15
J gene: TRBJ1-6
CDR3 protein: CASSLDQGGNSPLHF
CDR3 DNA: TGTGCCAGCAGCTTAGACCAGGGAGGGAATTCACCCCTCCACTTT

D gene: .
clone size: few
V gene: TRBV20-1
CDR3 length: 12
J gene: TRBJ2-3
CDR3 protein: CSAKLGTDTQYF
CDR3 DNA: TGCAGTGCGAAACTAGGAACAGATACGCAGTATTTT

D gene: .
clone size: many
V gene: TRBV29-1
CDR3 length: 14
J gene: TRBJ2-3
CDR3 protein: CSVDWASSTDTQYF
CDR3 DNA: TGCAGCGTTGACTGGGCCTCTAGCACAGATACGCAGTATTTT

D gene: TRBD1
clone size: .
V gene: TRBV5-1
CDR3 length: 15
J gene: TRBJ1-1
CDR3 protein: CASSFIAGGNTEAFF
CDR3 DNA: TGCGCCAGCAGCTTTATCGCAGGGGGGAACACTGAAGCTTTCTTT

D gene: TRBD2
clone size: few
V gene: TRBV7-2
CDR3 length: 16
J gene: TRBJ2-1
CDR3 protein: CASSRGTSGIWNEQFF
CDR3 DNA: TGTGCCAGCAGCCGTGGGACTAGCGGGATCTGGAATGAGCAGTTCTTC

D gene: .
clone size: .
V gene: TRBV9
CDR3 length: 14
J gene: TRBJ1-6
CDR3 protein: CASSAQGIDSPLHF
CDR3 DNA: TGTGCCAGCAGCGCCCAGGGTATCGATTCACCCCTCCACTTT

D gene: TRBD2
clone size: few
V gene: TRBV29-1
CDR3 length: 14
J gene: TRBJ2-2
CDR3 protein: CSIQLAGLTGELFF
CDR3 DNA: TGCAGCATTCAACTAGCGGGACTCACCGGGGAGCTGTTTTTT

D gene: TRBD1
clone size: .
V gene: TRBV30
CDR3 length: 16
J gene: TRBJ1-6
CDR3 protein: CAWSVTGQGWNSPLHF
CDR3 DNA: TGTGCCTGGAGTGTAACGGGACAGGGTTGGAATTCACCCCTCCACTTT

D gene: .
clone size: .
V gene: TRBV5-6
CDR3 length: 13
J gene: TRBJ2-5
CDR3 protein: CASSLLRSETQYF
CDR3 DNA: TGTGCCAGCAGCCTGTTACGCTCGGAGACCCAGTACTTC

D gene: .
clone size: few
V gene: TRBV20-1
CDR3 length: 14
J gene: TRBJ2-1
CDR3 protein: CSAPLGEWRNEQFF
CDR3 DNA: TGCAGTGCTCCCCTGGGGGAATGGCGGAATGAGCAGTTCTTC

D gene: .
clone size: .
V gene: TRBV5-1
CDR3 length: 18
J gene: TRBJ2-2
CDR3 protein: CASRPSNPTGDRTGELFF
CDR3 DNA: TGCGCCAGCCGCCCATCAAACCCAACAGGCGACCGGACCGGGGAGCTGTTTTTT

D gene: .
clone size: .
V gene: TRBV15
CDR3 length: 15
J gene: TRBJ2-1
CDR3 protein: CATSRMASSYNEQFF
CDR3 DNA: TGTGCCACCAGCAGAATGGCGAGCTCCTACAATGAGCAGTTCTTC

D gene: TRBD1
clone size: .
V gene: TRBV5-4
CDR3 length: 14
J gene: TRBJ2-7
CDR3 protein: CASSLEGGSDEQYF
CDR3 DNA: TGTGCCAGCAGCTTGGAAGGGGGCAGCGACGAGCAGTACTTC

D gene: .
clone size: .
V gene: TRBV10-3
CDR3 length: 15
J gene: TRBJ2-7
CDR3 protein: CAISDTTGSPYEQYF
CDR3 DNA: TGTGCCATCAGTGATACAACAGGTTCTCCCTACGAGCAGTACTTC

D gene: TRBD2
clone size: .
V gene: TRBV20-1
CDR3 length: 16
J gene: TRBJ2-1
CDR3 protein: CSALDWASGSYNEQFF
CDR3 DNA: TGCAGTGCTCTAGATTGGGCTAGCGGTTCCTACAATGAGCAGTTCTTC

D gene: .
clone size: .
V gene: TRBV24-1
CDR3 length: 17
J gene: TRBJ2-1
CDR3 protein: CATSDLGAGRTNNEQLF
CDR3 DNA: TGTGCCACCAGTGATTTGGGGGCGGGAAGGACGAACAATGAGCAGCTCTTC

D gene: .
clone size: .
V gene: TRBV27
CDR3 length: 16
J gene: TRBJ2-1
CDR3 protein: CASSLRATGRYNEQFF
CDR3 DNA: TGTGCCAGCAGTTTACGGGCGACAGGGAGGTACAATGAGCAGTTCTTC

D gene: .
clone size: .
V gene: TRBV7-2
CDR3 length: 16
J gene: TRBJ1-1
CDR3 protein: CASSLGLGYGDTEAFF
CDR3 DNA: TGTGCCAGCAGCTTAGGCCTGGGGTACGGGGACACTGAAGCTTTCTTT

D gene: TRBD1
clone size: few
V gene: TRBV20-1
CDR3 length: 16
J gene: TRBJ2-1
CDR3 protein: CSARSLQGMLYNEQFF
CDR3 DNA: TGCAGTGCTAGGTCCCTACAGGGGATGCTTTACAATGAGCAGTTCTTC

D gene: .
clone size: .
V gene: TRBV4-3
CDR3 length: 14
J gene: TRBJ2-7
CDR3 protein: CASSQSADTYEQYF
CDR3 DNA: TGCGCCAGCAGCCAATCTGCGGATACCTACGAGCAGTACTTC

D gene: TRBD1
clone size: many
V gene: TRBV28
CDR3 length: 15
J gene: TRBJ1-5
CDR3 protein: CASSPTGGGRKPQHF
CDR3 DNA: TGTGCCAGCAGTCCTACAGGGGGAGGCAGGAAGCCCCAGCATTTT

D gene: .
clone size: .
V gene: TRBV5-4
CDR3 length: 16
J gene: TRBJ2-2
CDR3 protein: CASSVPGQTNTGELFF
CDR3 DNA: TGTGCCAGCAGCGTGCCGGGACAAACTAACACCGGGGAGCTGTTTTTT

D gene: .
clone size: few
V gene: TRBV28
CDR3 length: 12
J gene: TRBJ2-7
CDR3 protein: CASSFSFYEQYF
CDR3 DNA: TGTGCCAGCAGTTTCTCCTTTTACGAGCAGTACTTC

D gene: TRBD1
clone size: many
V gene: TRBV10-3
CDR3 length: 12
J gene: TRBJ2-7
CDR3 protein: CATGTGVDEQYF
CDR3 DNA: TGTGCCACGGGGACAGGGGTCGACGAGCAGTACTTC

D gene: .
clone size: .
V gene: TRBV6-1
CDR3 length: 15
J gene: TRBJ2-2
CDR3 protein: CASSERRADTGELFF
CDR3 DNA: TGTGCCAGCAGTGAACGCAGGGCGGACACCGGGGAGCTGTTTTTT